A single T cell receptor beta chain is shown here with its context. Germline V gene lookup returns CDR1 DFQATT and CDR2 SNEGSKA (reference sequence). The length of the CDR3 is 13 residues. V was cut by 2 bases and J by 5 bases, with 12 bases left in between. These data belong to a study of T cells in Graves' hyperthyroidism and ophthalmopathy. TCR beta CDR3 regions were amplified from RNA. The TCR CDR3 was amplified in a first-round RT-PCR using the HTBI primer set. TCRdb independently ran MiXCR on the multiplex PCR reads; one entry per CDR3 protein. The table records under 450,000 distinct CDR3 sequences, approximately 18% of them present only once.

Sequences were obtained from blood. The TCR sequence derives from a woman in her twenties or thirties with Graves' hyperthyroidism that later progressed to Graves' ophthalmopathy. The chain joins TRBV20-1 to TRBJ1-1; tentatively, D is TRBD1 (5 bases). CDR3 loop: CSARQGLGTEAFF. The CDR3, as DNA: TGCAGTGCTAGACAGGGCCTCGGAACTGAAGCTTTCTTT.